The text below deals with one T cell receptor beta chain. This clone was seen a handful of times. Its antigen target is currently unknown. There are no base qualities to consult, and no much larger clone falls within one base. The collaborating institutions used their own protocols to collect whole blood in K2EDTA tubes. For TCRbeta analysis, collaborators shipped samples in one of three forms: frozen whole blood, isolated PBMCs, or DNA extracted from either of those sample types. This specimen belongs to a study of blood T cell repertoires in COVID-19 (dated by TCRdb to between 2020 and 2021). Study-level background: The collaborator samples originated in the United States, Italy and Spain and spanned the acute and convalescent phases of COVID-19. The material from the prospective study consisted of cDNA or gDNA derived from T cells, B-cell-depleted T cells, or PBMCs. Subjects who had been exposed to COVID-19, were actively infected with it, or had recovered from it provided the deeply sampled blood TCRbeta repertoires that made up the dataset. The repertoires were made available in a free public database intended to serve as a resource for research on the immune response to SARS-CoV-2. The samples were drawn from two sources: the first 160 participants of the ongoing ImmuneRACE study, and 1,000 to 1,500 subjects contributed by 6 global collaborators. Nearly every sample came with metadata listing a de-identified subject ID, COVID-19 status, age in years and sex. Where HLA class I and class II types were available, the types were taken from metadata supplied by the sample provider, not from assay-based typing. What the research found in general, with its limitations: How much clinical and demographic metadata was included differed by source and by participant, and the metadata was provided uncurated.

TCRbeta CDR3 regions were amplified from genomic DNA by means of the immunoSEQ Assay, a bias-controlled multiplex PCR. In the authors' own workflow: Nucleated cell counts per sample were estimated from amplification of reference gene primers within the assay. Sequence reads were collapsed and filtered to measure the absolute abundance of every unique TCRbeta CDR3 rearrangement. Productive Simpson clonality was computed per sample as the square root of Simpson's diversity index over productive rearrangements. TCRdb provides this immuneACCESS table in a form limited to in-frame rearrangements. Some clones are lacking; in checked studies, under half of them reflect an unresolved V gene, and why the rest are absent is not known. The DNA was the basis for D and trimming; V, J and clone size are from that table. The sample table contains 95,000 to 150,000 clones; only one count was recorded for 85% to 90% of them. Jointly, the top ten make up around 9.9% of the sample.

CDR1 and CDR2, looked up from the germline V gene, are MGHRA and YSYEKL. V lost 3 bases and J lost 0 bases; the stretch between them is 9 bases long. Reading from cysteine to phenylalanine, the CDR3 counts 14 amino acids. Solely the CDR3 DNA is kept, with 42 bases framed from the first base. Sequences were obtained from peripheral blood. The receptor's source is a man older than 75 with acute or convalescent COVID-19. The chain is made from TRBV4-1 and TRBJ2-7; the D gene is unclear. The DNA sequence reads TGCGCCAGCAGCCAGGCCGCCAGCTCCTACGAGCAGTACTTC. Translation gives CASSQAASSYEQYF.